This TCR beta chain was sequenced for a study of T cells in Graves' hyperthyroidism and ophthalmopathy. Amplification of TCR beta CDR3 regions used RNA as the template. The study used the HTBI primer set for a first-round RT-PCR of the TCR CDR3. TCRdb re-derived calls from the multiplex PCR reads in MiXCR, one entry per CDR3 protein. There are approximately 720,000 distinct CDR3 sequences in the sample; 15% to 20% occur only once, and approximately 15% lies in the top ten. Study outcomes and limitations: Blood also held most thyroid clonotypes expanded beyond 0.001.

On the basis of clinical symptoms, serum thyroxine and TRAb, thyroid ultrasound and orbital computed tomography, diagnoses were made. The PBMCs were sourced from fresh peripheral blood (approximately 10 ml). This CDR3 has 14 residues. The V and J ends lost 5 bases and 3 bases, in that order; junction bases with no gene match: 2. Germline loops: CDR1 SGHVS, CDR2 FNYEAQ. This clonotype was seen ten or more times. Its antigen is not identified. Sequences were obtained from blood. This sequence was found in a woman between 45 and 65 years old with Graves' hyperthyroidism that later progressed to Graves' ophthalmopathy. This chain connects TRBV7-6 to TRBJ1-1; 11 nucleotides match TRBD1. The CDR3 loop is CASSQDRGHTEAFF. CDR3 DNA sequence: TGTGCCAGCAGCCAGGACAGGGGGCACACTGAAGCTTTCTTT.